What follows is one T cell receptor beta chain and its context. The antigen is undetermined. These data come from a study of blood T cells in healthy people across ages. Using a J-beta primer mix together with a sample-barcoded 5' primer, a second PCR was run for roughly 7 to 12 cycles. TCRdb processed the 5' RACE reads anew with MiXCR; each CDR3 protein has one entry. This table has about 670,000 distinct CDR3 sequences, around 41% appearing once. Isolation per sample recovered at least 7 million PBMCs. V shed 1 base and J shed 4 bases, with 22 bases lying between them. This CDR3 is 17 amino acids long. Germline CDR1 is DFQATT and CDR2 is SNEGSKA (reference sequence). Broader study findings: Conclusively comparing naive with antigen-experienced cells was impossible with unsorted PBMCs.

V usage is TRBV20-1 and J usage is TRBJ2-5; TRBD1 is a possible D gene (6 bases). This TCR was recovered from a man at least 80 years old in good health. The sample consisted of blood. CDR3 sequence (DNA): TGCAGTGCTAGAGTAGGCCTAGAGCAGGGGTGGGGAGAGACCCAGTACTTC. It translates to CSARVGLEQGWGETQYF.